This T cell receptor (beta chain) was recorded in a study of T-cell memory formation after mild COVID-19. This clonotype has ten or more counts. Its antigen is unknown. Study-wide findings and caveats: Second-wave clones peaking on day 37 lacked confirmed SARS-CoV-2 specificity. Clones that contracted clustered mainly in CM and EM if CD4+ and in EMRA if CD8+.

TCRdb called the 5' RACE reads again in MiXCR, with one record for every CDR3 protein. The top ten clones hold approximately 12% of a sample with 300,000 to 400,000 distinct CDR3 sequences, under 25% of them seen once. Input material: PBMCs or a T cell subset sorted from them (not recorded which). This sequence originates from an adult woman who had mild COVID-19 (a few samples of this study predate the infection). Cell type and time point are not known.

The CDR3 region has the DNA TGTGCCAGCAGCGCTCTCCCCCTGACAGACAACTATGGCTACACCTTC. Amino acid sequence: CASSALPLTDNYGYTF. The rearrangement links TRBV7-9 to TRBJ1-2; D is possibly TRBD1 (5 bases). CDR3 size: 16 residues. Germline V gene lookup returns CDR1 SEHNR and CDR2 FQNEAQ (reference sequence). V lost 5 bases and J lost 2, with 18 bases in between.